This T cell receptor (beta chain) originates from a study of T cells in Graves' hyperthyroidism and ophthalmopathy. Study conclusions and caveats: Blood also carried most thyroid clonotypes expanded above 0.001.

The investigators amplified TCR beta CDR3 regions from RNA transcripts. An initial round of RT-PCR targeting the TCR CDR3 relied on the HTBI primer set. TCRdb reanalysed the multiplex PCR reads using MiXCR and keeps one entry per CDR3 protein. The repertoire holds under 450,000 distinct CDR3 sequences, with 15% to 19% as singletons. This clonotype was recorded a few times. Its antigen is not identified. Uncontrolled infection, other autoimmune disease, pregnancy and lactation each barred patients from inclusion. Diagnoses rested on clinical symptoms, serum thyroxine and TRAb, thyroid ultrasound and orbital computed tomography. Using more than 7.5 ml of fresh peripheral blood, PBMCs were prepared. Per the germline V gene, CDR1 is GTSNPN and CDR2 is SVGIG (reference sequence). With 2 bases removed from V and 5 bases from J, the gap between germline ends came to 7 bases. CDR3 length equals 11 residues.

The chain carries TRBV30 and TRBJ2-7; maybe TRBD1 (5 bases). The origin of this receptor is a woman aged 18-29 years with Graves' hyperthyroidism. Sequencing was carried out using blood. CDR3 sequence: CAWSQGHEQYF. In DNA, the CDR3 is TGTGCCTGGAGTCAGGGTCACGAGCAGTACTTC.